This TCR beta chain is drawn from a study of technical replicates of blood from a handful of donors. Sequencing was performed with immunoSEQ multiplex PCR; in TCRdb, only in-frame clones are kept and a portion is missing. The sample lists 75,000 to 95,000 clones, over 90% occurring once. Only a few counts were recorded for this clone. The sequence was collected from a human donor in good health. The source material was T cells isolated from PBMCs.

As DNA, the CDR3 is TGTGCCAGCAGCGTATTGGGAGGGAACACTGAAGCTTTCTTT. It codes for CASSVLGGNTEAFF. The chain joins TRBV9 to TRBJ1-1, with unresolved D. Germline-derived CDR1 and CDR2 are SGDLS and YYNGEE. Deletions cut 1 base from V and 1 base from J, with 8 bases between. The length of the CDR3 is 14 residues.